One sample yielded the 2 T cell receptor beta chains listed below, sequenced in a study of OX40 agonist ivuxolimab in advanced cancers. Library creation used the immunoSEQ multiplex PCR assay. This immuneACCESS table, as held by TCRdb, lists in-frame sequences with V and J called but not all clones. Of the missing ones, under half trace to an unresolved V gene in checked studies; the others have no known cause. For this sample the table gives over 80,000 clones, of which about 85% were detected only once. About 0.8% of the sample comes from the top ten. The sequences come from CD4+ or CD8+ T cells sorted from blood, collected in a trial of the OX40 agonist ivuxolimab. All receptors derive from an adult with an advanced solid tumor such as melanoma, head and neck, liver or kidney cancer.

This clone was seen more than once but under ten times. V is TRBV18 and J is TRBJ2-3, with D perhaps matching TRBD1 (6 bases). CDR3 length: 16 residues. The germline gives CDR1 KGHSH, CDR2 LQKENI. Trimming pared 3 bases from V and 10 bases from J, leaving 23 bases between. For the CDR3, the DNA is TGTGCCAGCTCACCCCCGGGACAAACCCTCAACCCCGCGCAGTATTTT. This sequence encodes CASSPPGQTLNPAQYF.

CDR3 sequence: CASSLQDLTGELFF. The CDR3 DNA reads TGTGCCAGCAGCTTACAAGACCTCACCGGGGAGCTGTTTTTT. The chain links TRBV7-9 to TRBJ2-2; D unclear. The V gene's germline CDR1 is SEHNR and CDR2 FQNEAQ (reference sequence). The CDR3 is made up of 14 amino acids. Trimming took off 2 bases at V and 4 bases at J, with 8 bases between the two ends.